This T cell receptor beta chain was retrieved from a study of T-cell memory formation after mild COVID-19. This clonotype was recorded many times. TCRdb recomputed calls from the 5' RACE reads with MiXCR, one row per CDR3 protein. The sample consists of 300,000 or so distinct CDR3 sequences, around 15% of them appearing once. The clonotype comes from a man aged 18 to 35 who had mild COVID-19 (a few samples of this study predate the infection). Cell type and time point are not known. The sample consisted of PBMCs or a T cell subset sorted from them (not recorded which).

The CDR3 DNA follows: TGTGCCAGCAGTTACGGGGATCACACCGGGGAGCTGTTTTTT. This translates into CASSYGDHTGELFF. The chain uses TRBV6-5 and TRBJ2-2; D unclear. Trimming left V 2 bases short and J 3 bases short, with 7 bases between. The CDR3 has 14 residues. Germline assignment: CDR1 MNHEY and CDR2 SVGAGI.